The source of this TCR beta chain is a study of T cells after yellow fever vaccination. Study results and caveats: Most primary-vaccination clones reappeared after the booster (around 95% CD4, 85% to 90% CD8). Among all clonotypes, a small share was observed in both CD4 and CD8 compartments. Weaker in magnitude, the secondary response showed a faster peak on day 5 versus 15.

TCRdb recomputed calls from the 5' RACE reads with MiXCR, one row per CDR3 protein. The table lists 250,000 or so distinct CDR3 sequences, approximately 6.3% of them singletons, with roughly 1% in the top ten. The sample holds a few counts of this clonotype. Antigen specificity is unknown. The V gene lost 2 bases and the J gene lost 2 bases, with 1 base spanning the gap. Per the germline V gene, CDR1 is DFQATT and CDR2 is SNEGSKA (reference sequence). This CDR3 spans 11 amino acids. The specimen was CD4+ T cells sorted from PBMCs, collected on the day of the yellow fever booster vaccination. The rearrangement uses TRBV20-1 and TRBJ2-1; D not resolved. The sequence was obtained from a man under 40 who received the YFV17D yellow fever vaccine. In DNA, the CDR3 is TGCAGTGCTAGACCCTACAATGAGCAGTTCTTC. This translates into CSARPYNEQFF.